The clone carrying this TCR beta chain was observed a few times. Methods used by the authors: By means of reference gene primer amplification, nucleated cell counts were estimated. TCRdb's copy holds only in-frame clones and misses some; the assay was immunoSEQ multiplex PCR. V, J and clone size are taken as reported in that table, and D and trimming were inferred from the DNA itself. The data contain about 170,000 clones, approximately 85% of them singletons. The CDR3 contains 15 residues. Germline assignment: CDR1 SGHTA and CDR2 FQGTGA. Trimming cost V 5 bases and J 2 bases; bases outside gene matches: 5. These data come from a study of blood T cell repertoires in COVID-19. About the study: The United States, Italy and Spain were the sources of the acute and convalescent COVID-19 samples. PBMCs, B-cell-depleted T cells, or T cells were the source of the cDNA or gDNA that made up the material.

The sequencing input was peripheral blood. The receptor comes from a man between 60 and 75 years old who had recovered from COVID-19. This sequence joins TRBV7-3 and TRBJ2-2; 7 nucleotides align to TRBD1. CDR3 sequence: CASSLRTGNTGELFF. CDR3 sequence (DNA): TGTGCCAGCAGCCTCAGGACAGGCAACACCGGGGAGCTGTTTTTT.